This T cell receptor beta chain was identified in a study of CD8+ T cells in alopecia areata. Study overall: Patients took tofacitinib for 6 to 18 months, followed by 6 drug-free months. General study findings and limits: Whereas mice showed it more clearly, TCR sharing across patients was murkier, possibly because of HLA.

Extraction and reverse transcription of RNA yielded cDNA as the sequencing template. Produced via immunoSEQ multiplex PCR; TCRdb's table is partial and in-frame only. The data hold about 150,000 clones, with about 89% observed a single time. Those with alopecia areata gave lesional scalp punch biopsies and peripheral blood. The V and J ends lost 6 bases and 3 bases respectively, with 2 bases between them. Germline CDR1 is LGHNT and CDR2 is FRNRAP. The CDR3 is 11 residues long. On this clone itself: The antigen is undetermined.

This receptor was taken from a human donor with alopecia areata. The genes are TRBV12-5 and TRBJ2-2, with D unresolved. The sample here was CD8+ T cells sorted from blood, taken at week 0. CDR3 residues: CASGDTGELFF. CDR3 coding DNA: TGTGCTAGTGGGGACACCGGGGAGCTGTTTTTT.